What follows is one T cell receptor beta chain and its context. Methods used by the authors: Cell counts per sample came from amplifying reference gene primers. The method was immunoSEQ multiplex PCR; TCRdb's version includes in-frame clones alone and lacks a portion of them. For V, J and clone size, that table is used; D and trimming come from the DNA. The data show some 190,000 clones, roughly 85% seen once. This sample stems from a study of blood T cell repertoires in COVID-19. Across the whole study: Acute and convalescent COVID-19 specimens originated in the United States, Italy and Spain. The analysed material was cDNA or gDNA that came from T cells, B-cell-depleted T cells, or PBMCs.

Germline-derived CDR1 and CDR2 are KGHSH and LQKENI. Germline trimming cut 2 bases from V and 2 bases from J; bases unmatched to any gene: 4. This CDR3 region has 16 residues. Sequenced sample: peripheral blood. The rearrangement joins TRBV18 to TRBJ2-1; the match to TRBD2 covers 9 bases. The clonotype originates from a woman aged 55-69 years with acute or convalescent COVID-19. The CDR3 region is CASSPGAGGPYNEQFF. CDR3 in DNA: TGTGCCAGCTCACCAGGGGCGGGAGGGCCCTACAATGAGCAGTTCTTC.